Presented here are 30 T cell receptor beta chains from one specimen sequenced in a study of blood T cell repertoires in COVID-19. Clones were sequenced by immunoSEQ multiplex PCR, and TCRdb holds only the in-frame ones, with some missing. This table has 300,000 to 350,000 clones, 90% appearing once. Sequencing input: PBMCs or T cells enriched from blood (not recorded which). The receptors here all came from a woman in her 30s who had been exposed to COVID-19.

The V gene is TRBV7-9, the J gene TRBJ2-6, with D uncertain. The CDR3 spans 16 residues. Germline V gives CDR1 SEHNR, CDR2 FQNEAQ (reference sequence). V lost 4 bases and J 0 bases, leaving 10 bases between the germline ends. The chain's CDR3 is CASSSYSSSGANVLTF. In DNA form, the CDR3 reads TGTGCCAGCAGCTCTTACAGCAGCTCTGGGGCCAACGTCCTGACTTTC.

CDR3 sequence (DNA): TGTGCCAGCAGCGCGTCAGGGAATGAAGCTTTCTTT. Its translation: CASSASGNEAFF. V gene TRBV5-4 combines with J gene TRBJ1-1; perhaps TRBD1 as D (5 bases). Trimming stripped 4 bases from V and 7 bases from J, with 11 bases between. This CDR3 is built from 12 residues. Germline lookup yields CDR1 SGHNT and CDR2 YYREEE (reference sequence).

This CDR3 is CASSQRWEQYF. The DNA for the CDR3 is TGTGCCAGCAGCCAGCGATGGGAGCAGTACTTC. This chain connects TRBV3-1 (or the pseudogene TRBV3-2) to TRBJ2-7; D gene unclear. The germline gives CDR1 LGHDT, CDR2 YNNKEL (reference sequence). The CDR3 is made up of 11 amino acids. Trimming took off 3 bases at V and 7 bases at J, with 7 bases between the two ends.

This chain joins TRBV30 and TRBJ2-7, with 8 bases matching TRBD1. Per germline, CDR1 GTSNPN and CDR2 SVGIG (reference sequence). The CDR3 sequence is 13 residues long. Unmatched junction bases numbered 6, after V lost 1 base and J lost 7 bases. The CDR3 region has the DNA TGTGCCTGGAGTGACGACAGGGGTCGGGAGCAGTACTTC. Translation: CAWSDDRGREQYF.

The CDR3 DNA reads TGTGCCAGTAGCTTCCGGGACATCCACCCCTCTGGAAACACCATATATTTT. It codes for CASSFRDIHPSGNTIYF. This chain links TRBV19 with TRBJ1-3; possibly TRBD1 for D (6 bases). V was shortened by 6 bases and J by 0 bases, with 18 bases between the two germline ends. The CDR3 is made up of 17 amino acids. Germline V gives CDR1 LNHDA, CDR2 SQIVND (reference sequence).

On this clone itself: The junction shows a germline mismatch at one end, possibly a read error. J is TRBJ1-2 and V is TRBV7-9; the match to TRBD1 covers 7 bases. The germline V gene encodes CDR1 SEHNR and CDR2 FQNEAQ (reference sequence). This CDR3 is built from 15 residues. DNA of the CDR3: TGTGCCAGCAGCCAGCACCTTATACTGGGACAGCCTTCCTCCTTC. Its translation: CASSQHLILGQPSSF.

The genes are TRBV5-5 and TRBJ2-7, with 7 bases identical to TRBD1. Per the germline V gene, CDR1 is SGHKS and CDR2 is YYEKEE (reference sequence). The CDR3 loop spans 13 amino acids. V trimming: 6 bases; J trimming: 6 bases; junction bases outside the gene matches: 9. The chain's CDR3 is CASTRRQGGEQYF. The CDR3 DNA sequence: TGTGCCAGCACAAGAAGACAGGGTGGCGAGCAGTACTTC.

The genes are TRBV11-2 and TRBJ1-3, with D unresolved. V was shortened by 2 bases and J by 0 bases, with 11 bases between the two germline ends. The CDR3 loop spans 16 amino acids. Germline CDR1 SGHAT, CDR2 FQNNGV. The CDR3 DNA follows: TGTGCCAGCAGCTTATCTTCCCAGTTCTCTGGAAACACCATATATTTT. It encodes CASSLSSQFSGNTIYF.

This rearrangement joins TRBV14 to TRBJ1-6; D is unresolved. The CDR3 has 18 residues. Trimming took 4 bases from V and 7 from J, leaving 23 bases between them. Looked up from germline, CDR1 is SGHDN and CDR2 is FVKESK. The CDR3 region has the DNA TGTGCCAGCAGCCTACTCCGGCGGACTACCCGGGTAAATTCACCCCTCCACTTT. Its protein is CASSLLRRTTRVNSPLHF.

CDR3: CASSTGTSEIYNEQFF. CDR3 nucleotide sequence: TGTGCCAGCAGCACGGGGACTAGCGAGATCTACAATGAGCAGTTCTTC. This chain links TRBV7-9 with TRBJ2-1; 10 bases map to TRBD2. This CDR3 has 16 residues. V shed 5 bases, J shed 3 bases, and the junction held 7 bases outside the gene matches. Germline assignment: CDR1 SEHNR and CDR2 FQNEAQ (reference sequence).

The V call is TRBV5-6, the J call TRBJ1-3; TRBD1 aligns across 10 bases. The CDR3 has 16 amino acids. CDR1 and CDR2 from the germline V gene are SGHDT and YYEEEE. Trimming took 0 bases from V and 3 from J; bases not matched to a gene: 3. In DNA, the CDR3 is TGTGCCAGCAGCTTGGTAAGGGACAGGGGTGGAAACACCATATATTTT. Amino acids: CASSLVRDRGGNTIYF.

The chain recombines TRBV7-8 with TRBJ1-5, with 10 bases that match TRBD1. The CDR3 loop spans 15 amino acids. Germline V gives CDR1 SGHVS, CDR2 FQNEAQ. J gave up 10 bases and V 4 bases, and 10 bases lay outside the gene matches. CDR3 in amino acids: CASSWGQGKGQPQHF. In nucleotides, the CDR3 is TGTGCCAGCAGCTGGGGACAGGGGAAAGGGCAACCCCAGCATTTT. Supplemented by reference TRBV7-8 and TRBJ1-5, the full variable domain reads GAGVSQSPRYKVAKRGQDVALRCDPISGHVSLFWYQQALGQGPEFLTYFQNEAQLDKSGLPSDRFFAERPEGSVSTLKIQRTQQEDSAVYLCASSWGQGKGQPQHFGDGTRLSIL.

This clone showed up just once. V usage is TRBV7-9 and J usage is TRBJ1-2; 9 nucleotides line up with TRBD1. Germline loops: CDR1 SEHNR, CDR2 FQNEAQ (reference sequence). The CDR3 runs 17 residues. Trimming cost V 5 bases and J 4 bases; bases outside gene matches: 14. The CDR3 bases are TGTGCCAGCAGCCTACCCCGGGGACAGGGAAGGATCTATGGCTACACCTTC. Its translation: CASSLPRGQGRIYGYTF.

This clone was counted once. The chain has TRBV19 and TRBJ2-2; D may be TRBD1 (6 bases). V was trimmed by 6 bases and J by 1 base, leaving 18 bases between them. Looked up from germline, CDR1 is LNHDA and CDR2 is SQIVND (reference sequence). The CDR3 totals 17 residues. This CDR3 reads CASSPTIGTQNTGELFF. DNA of the CDR3: TGTGCCAGTAGCCCCACTATCGGGACACAGAACACCGGGGAGCTGTTTTTT.

This rearrangement joins TRBV11-2 to TRBJ1-5; D perhaps matches TRBD1 (5 bases). Germline CDR1 SGHAT, CDR2 FQNNGV. This CDR3 spans 14 amino acids. V shed 5 bases and J shed 5 bases, with 13 bases lying between them. The CDR3 DNA reads TGTGCCAGCAGCCCCGCGACAGCTGATCAGCCCCAGCATTTT. This translates into CASSPATADQPQHF.

The chain links TRBV19 to TRBJ1-5, with D perhaps matching TRBD1 (6 bases). This CDR3 has 14 amino acids. V dropped 8 bases and J dropped 2 bases, with 13 bases sitting between them. Germline-derived CDR1 and CDR2 are LNHDA and SQIVND (reference sequence). The DNA for the CDR3 is TGTGCCAGTCGACCGGGACACGGCAATCAGCCCCAGCATTTT. Its translation is CASRPGHGNQPQHF. Full variable domain (remainder filled in from reference TRBV19 and TRBJ1-5): DGGITQSPKYLFRKEGQNVTLSCEQNLNHDAMYWYRQDPGQGLRLIYYSQIVNDFQKGDIAEGYSVSREKKESFPLTVTSAQKNPTAFYLCASRPGHGNQPQHFGDGTRLSIL.

The chain has TRBV6-5 and TRBJ1-2, with 9 bases that match TRBD1. Germline V gives CDR1 MNHEY, CDR2 SVGAGI. CDR3 length equals 13 residues. With V trimmed by 2 bases and J by 7 bases, 2 bases remained unmatched. The CDR3 coding sequence is TGTGCCAGCAGTTACCCACAGGGGGCTGGCTACACCTTC. Protein: CASSYPQGAGYTF.

The chain carries TRBV2 and TRBJ1-3; D possibly corresponds to TRBD1 (6 bases). Looked up from germline, CDR1 is SNHLY and CDR2 is FYNNEI. V gave up 5 bases and J gave up 2 bases, with 16 bases separating them. The CDR3 sequence is 16 residues long. The CDR3, as DNA: TGTGCCAGCAGTCTGGCAGGGGTAGAGGCTGGAAACACCATATATTTT. Encoded protein: CASSLAGVEAGNTIYF.

The chain uses TRBV7-8 and TRBJ1-5; the match to TRBD1 covers 8 bases. V trimming: 4 bases; J trimming: 0 bases; junction bases outside the gene matches: 11. This CDR3 has 18 amino acids. The germline V gene encodes CDR1 SGHVS and CDR2 FQNEAQ. The CDR3 DNA follows: TGTGCCAGCAGCTCTCAGGGGGCGCGGGATATTAGCAATCAGCCCCAGCATTTT. Its protein product is CASSSQGARDISNQPQHF.

The gene calls are TRBV30 and TRBJ2-5, with 7 nucleotides matching TRBD2. Germline V lookup: CDR1 GTSNPN, CDR2 SVGIG (reference sequence). V shed 3 bases and J 4 bases; nucleotides not matched to a gene: 8. The CDR3 is 14 amino acids. CDR3 bases: TGTGCCTGGAGCCTACGACGGGGGGTAGAGACCCAGTACTTC. Protein: CAWSLRRGVETQYF.

The sample holds one count of this clone. V and J are TRBV18 and TRBJ1-1; no firm D call. With 9 bases removed from V and 1 base from J, the gap between germline ends came to 15 bases. Germline V gene data show CDR1 as KGHSH and CDR2 as LQKENI. CDR3 size: 14 residues. CDR3 in DNA: TGTGCCAGTTATCAGGCGGCGGGGAACACTGAAGCTTTCTTT. As protein: CASYQAAGNTEAFF.

The rearrangement uses TRBV2 and TRBJ2-5; D gene uncertain. V was pared by 10 bases and J by 5 bases, with 14 bases between. The CDR3 is 12 residues long. The germline V gene has CDR1 SNHLY and CDR2 FYNNEI. The CDR3 loop is CATHQDGETQYF. The CDR3, as DNA: TGTGCCACCCACCAGGATGGGGAGACCCAGTACTTC. Using reference TRBV2 and TRBJ2-5 for the parts outside the CDR3, the full variable domain is EPEVTQTPSHQVTQMGQEVILRCVPISNHLYFYWYRQILGQKVEFLVSFYNNEISEKSEIFDDQFSVERPDGSNFTLKIRSTKLEDSAMYFCATHQDGETQYFGPGTRLLVL.

This chain links TRBV3-1 (or the pseudogene TRBV3-2) with TRBJ1-1; perhaps TRBD1 as D (5 bases). CDR3 length equals 15 residues. Deletions cut 6 bases from V and 1 base from J, with 15 bases between. Germline-derived CDR1 and CDR2 are LGHDT and YNNKEL (reference sequence). Here the CDR3 reads CASRHTVGRNTEAFF. The DNA for the CDR3 is TGTGCCAGCAGGCATACAGTGGGGCGGAACACTGAAGCTTTCTTT.

J is TRBJ2-7 and V is TRBV5-6; 7 nucleotides line up with TRBD1. Germline lookup yields CDR1 SGHDT and CDR2 YYEEEE. Germline trimming cut 5 bases from V and 0 bases from J; bases unmatched to any gene: 5. The CDR3 extends over 14 amino acids. The CDR3: CASSFGDSSYEQYF. DNA of the CDR3: TGTGCCAGCAGTTTCGGGGACAGCTCCTACGAGCAGTACTTC.

V is TRBV7-9 and J is TRBJ2-3; D is possibly TRBD2 (6 bases). Germline V gene sequence: CDR1 SEHNR, CDR2 FQNEAQ (reference sequence). V was pared by 5 bases and J by 0 bases, with 12 bases between. The CDR3 covers 15 residues. CDR3 residues: CASSPGVRSTDTQYF. The CDR3 coding sequence is TGTGCCAGCAGCCCGGGGGTCCGTAGCACAGATACGCAGTATTTT.

The count of this clone is one. The CDR3 nucleotides are TGTGCCAGCAGCTCGAGCGTTGCAGATACGCAGTATTTT. Translating gives CASSSSVADTQYF. V and J are TRBV7-9 and TRBJ2-3; D is uncertain. V shed 4 bases and J shed 4 bases, with 9 bases lying between them. CDR1 and CDR2 (germline): SEHNR, FQNEAQ (reference sequence). This CDR3 spans 13 amino acids.

The chain uses TRBV6-5 and TRBJ1-6, with D possibly TRBD1 on 6 matching bases. Trimming took 6 bases from V and 7 from J, leaving 13 bases between them. CDR1 and CDR2 (germline): MNHEY, SVGAGI. The CDR3 runs 14 residues. The CDR3 loop is CASSQFRGNSPLHF. In DNA form, the CDR3 reads TGTGCCAGCAGCCAGTTCAGGGGCAATTCACCCCTCCACTTT.

The chain recombines TRBV5-1 with TRBJ2-5; 9 nucleotides align to TRBD1. Germline trimming cut 0 bases from V and 4 bases from J; bases unmatched to any gene: 4. The CDR3 contains 15 residues. Germline CDR1 and CDR2: SGHRS and YFSETQ. The CDR3 loop reads CASSLAGQGPETQYF. CDR3 bases: TGCGCCAGCAGCTTGGCCGGACAGGGGCCAGAGACCCAGTACTTC.

The rearrangement joins TRBV7-8 to TRBJ1-2; TRBD1 is a possible D gene (6 bases). V lost 7 bases to trimming and J lost 6 bases, with 21 bases between them. The germline V gene has CDR1 SGHVS and CDR2 FQNEAQ. This CDR3 has 15 amino acids. CDR3 DNA: TGTGCCAGCATCCCAGATAGGGGGAATCCTCATGGCTACACCTTC. It codes for CASIPDRGNPHGYTF.

The chain is built from TRBV11-3 and TRBJ1-1, with 10 positions matching TRBD1. Germline loops: CDR1 SGHNT, CDR2 YENEEA. With 3 bases clipped from V and 2 bases from J, the junction kept 6 bases outside the gene matches. This CDR3 has 16 residues. The CDR3 protein is CASSLGGDRGNTEAFF. CDR3 nucleotide sequence: TGTGCCAGCAGCTTGGGGGGGGACAGGGGCAACACTGAAGCTTTCTTT.